The clone carrying this T cell receptor (beta chain) was seen a few times. This entry belongs to a study of cytomegalovirus exposure and HLA in healthy donors. Amplification used 60 Vbeta primers and 13 Jbeta primers. Assay: immunoSEQ multiplex PCR; the TCRdb copy retains only in-frame clones and omits some. The sample comprises 130,000 or so clones, just under 75% of which are singletons, and approximately 7% rests with the top ten. Germline lookup yields CDR1 LNHDA and CDR2 SQIVND (reference sequence). The CDR3 totals 15 residues. This receptor was obtained from a man aged 35-49 years in good health and CMV-seropositive. The rearrangement links TRBV19 to TRBJ2-5, with TRBD1 matching over 10 bases. The J call may be incorrect, as the DNA end agrees better with TRBJ2-7. Sequenced sample: PBMCs. This chain's CDR3 is CASSIKGQGRGEQYF. The CDR3 DNA is TGTGCCAGTAGTATAAAGGGACAGGGGAGAGGCGAGCAGTACTTC.